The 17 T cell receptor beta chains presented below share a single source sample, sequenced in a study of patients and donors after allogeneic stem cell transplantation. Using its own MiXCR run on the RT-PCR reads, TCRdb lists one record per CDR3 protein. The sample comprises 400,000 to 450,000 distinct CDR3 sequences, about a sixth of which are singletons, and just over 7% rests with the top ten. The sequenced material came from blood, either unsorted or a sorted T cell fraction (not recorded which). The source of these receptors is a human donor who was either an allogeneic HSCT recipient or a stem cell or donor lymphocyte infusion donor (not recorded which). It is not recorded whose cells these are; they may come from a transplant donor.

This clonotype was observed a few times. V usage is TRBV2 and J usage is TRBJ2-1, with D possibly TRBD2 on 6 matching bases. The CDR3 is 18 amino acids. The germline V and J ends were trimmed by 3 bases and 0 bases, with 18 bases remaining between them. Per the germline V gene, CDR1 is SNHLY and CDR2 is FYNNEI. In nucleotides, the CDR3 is TGTGCCAGCAGTGACTCACGGAGCGGGCCCTACTCCTACAATGAGCAGTTCTTC. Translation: CASSDSRSGPYSYNEQFF.

The CDR3 here is CASSLESPHTGELFF. The CDR3 coding sequence is TGCGCCAGCAGCTTGGAAAGCCCCCACACCGGGGAGCTGTTTTTT. The J gene is TRBJ2-2, the V gene TRBV5-1; no definite D call. The CDR3 loop spans 15 amino acids. Germline-derived CDR1 and CDR2 are SGHRS and YFSETQ. Trimming removed 0 bases from V and 3 bases from J, with 9 bases in between.

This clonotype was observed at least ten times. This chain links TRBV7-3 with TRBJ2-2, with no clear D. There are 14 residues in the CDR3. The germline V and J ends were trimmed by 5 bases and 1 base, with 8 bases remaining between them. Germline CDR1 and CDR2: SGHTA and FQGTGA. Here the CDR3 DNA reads TGTGCCAGCAGCCCAAACAGGAACACCGGGGAGCTGTTTTTT. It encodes CASSPNRNTGELFF. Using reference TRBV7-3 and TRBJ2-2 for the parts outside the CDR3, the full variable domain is GAGVSQTPSNKVTEKGKYVELRCDPISGHTALYWYRQSLGQGPEFLIYFQGTGAADDSGLPNDRFFAVRPEGSVSTLKIQRTERGDSAVYLCASSPNRNTGELFFGEGSRLTVL.

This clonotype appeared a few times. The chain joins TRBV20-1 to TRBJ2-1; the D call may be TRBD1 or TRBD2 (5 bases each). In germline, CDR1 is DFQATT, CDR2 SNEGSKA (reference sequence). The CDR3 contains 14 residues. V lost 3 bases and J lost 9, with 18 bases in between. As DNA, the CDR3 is TGCAGTGCTAGTCCCTGGGGGACCCAGGGTGAGCAGTTCTTC. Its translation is CSASPWGTQGEQFF.

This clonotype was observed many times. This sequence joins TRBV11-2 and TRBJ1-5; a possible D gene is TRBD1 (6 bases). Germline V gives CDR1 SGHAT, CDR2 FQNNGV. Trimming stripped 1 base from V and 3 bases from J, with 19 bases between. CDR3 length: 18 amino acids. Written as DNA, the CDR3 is TGTGCCAGCAGCTTAGTGGGTCGCGGGGGCGCGAACAATCAGCCCCAGCATTTT. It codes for CASSLVGRGGANNQPQHF. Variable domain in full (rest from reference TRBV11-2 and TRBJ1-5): EAGVAQSPRYKIIEKRQSVAFWCNPISGHATLYWYQQILGQGPKLLIQFQNNGVVDDSQLPKDRFSAERLKGVDSTLKIQPAKLEDSAVYLCASSLVGRGGANNQPQHFGDGTRLSIL.

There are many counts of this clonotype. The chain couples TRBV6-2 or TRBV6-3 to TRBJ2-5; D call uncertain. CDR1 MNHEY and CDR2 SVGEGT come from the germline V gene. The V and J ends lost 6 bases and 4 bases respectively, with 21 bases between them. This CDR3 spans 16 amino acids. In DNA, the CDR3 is TGTGCCAGCAGACTTGGCCGGGTTTTAAAGGGAGAGACCCAGTACTTC. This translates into CASRLGRVLKGETQYF.

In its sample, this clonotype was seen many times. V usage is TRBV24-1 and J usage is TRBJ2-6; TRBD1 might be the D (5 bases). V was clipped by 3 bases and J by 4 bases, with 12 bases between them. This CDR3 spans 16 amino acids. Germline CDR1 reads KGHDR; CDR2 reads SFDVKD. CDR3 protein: CATSDRNRPGANVLTF. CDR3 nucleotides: TGTGCCACCAGTGATCGGAACAGGCCCGGGGCCAACGTCCTGACTTTC.

The CDR3 DNA sequence: TGTGCCAGCAGTTTAGGGAACCACCAAGAGACCCAGTACTTC. It specifies CASSLGNHQETQYF. The V and J genes are TRBV27 and TRBJ2-5, with unresolved D. This CDR3 region has 14 residues. V lost 2 bases to trimming and J lost 0 bases, with 7 bases between them. Germline assignment: CDR1 MNHEY and CDR2 SMNVEV (reference sequence).

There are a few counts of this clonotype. DNA for the CDR3: TGTGCCAGCAGCCAAGACCGGACAGGGTGGTACTCACCCCTCCACTTT. This codes for CASSQDRTGWYSPLHF. This chain joins TRBV4-2 and TRBJ1-6; 8 nucleotides line up with TRBD1. This CDR3 is 16 amino acids long. Losses at the gene ends were 0 bases for V and 10 bases for J; bases not matched to a gene: 8. CDR1 is LGHNA, CDR2 YNFKEQ, per germline.

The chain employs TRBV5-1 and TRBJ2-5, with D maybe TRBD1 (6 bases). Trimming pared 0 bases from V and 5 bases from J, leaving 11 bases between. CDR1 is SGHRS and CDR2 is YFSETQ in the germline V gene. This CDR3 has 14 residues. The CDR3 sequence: CASSLGGGMETQYF. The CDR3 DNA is TGCGCCAGCAGCTTGGGAGGGGGAATGGAGACCCAGTACTTC.

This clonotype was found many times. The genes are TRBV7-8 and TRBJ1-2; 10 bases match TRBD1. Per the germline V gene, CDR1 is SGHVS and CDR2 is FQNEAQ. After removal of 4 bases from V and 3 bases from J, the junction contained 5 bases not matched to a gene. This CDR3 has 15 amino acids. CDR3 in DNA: TGTGCCAGCAGCTCCTGGACAGGGGGACACTATGGCTACACCTTC. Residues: CASSSWTGGHYGYTF.

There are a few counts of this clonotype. In DNA, the CDR3 is TGTGCCAGTCTGGACAGCTCCTACGAGCAGTACTTC. It yields the protein CASLDSSYEQYF. The V call is TRBV2, the J call TRBJ2-7; perhaps TRBD1 as D (6 bases). With 9 bases removed from V and 0 bases from J, the gap between germline ends came to 9 bases. Germline V gene lookup returns CDR1 SNHLY and CDR2 FYNNEI. This CDR3 spans 12 amino acids.

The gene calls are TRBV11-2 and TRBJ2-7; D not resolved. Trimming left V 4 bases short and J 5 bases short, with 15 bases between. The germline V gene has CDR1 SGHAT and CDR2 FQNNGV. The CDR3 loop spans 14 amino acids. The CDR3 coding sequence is TGTGCCAGCAGCTCCTATACCGGCTTGGACGAGCAGTACTTC. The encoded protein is CASSSYTGLDEQYF.

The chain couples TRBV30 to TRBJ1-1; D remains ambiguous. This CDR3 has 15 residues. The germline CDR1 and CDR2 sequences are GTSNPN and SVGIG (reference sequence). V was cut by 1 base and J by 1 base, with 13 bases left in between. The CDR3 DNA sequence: TGTGCCTGGAGTGCCGTTGGACGGAGGAACACTGAAGCTTTCTTT. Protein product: CAWSAVGRRNTEAFF.

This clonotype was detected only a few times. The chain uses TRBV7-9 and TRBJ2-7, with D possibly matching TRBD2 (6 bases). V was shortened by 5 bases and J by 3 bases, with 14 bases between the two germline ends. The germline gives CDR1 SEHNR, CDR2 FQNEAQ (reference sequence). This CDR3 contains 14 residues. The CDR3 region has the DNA TGTGCCAGCAGCCCCTGGGGGGAGAGCTACGAGCAGTACTTC. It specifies CASSPWGESYEQYF.

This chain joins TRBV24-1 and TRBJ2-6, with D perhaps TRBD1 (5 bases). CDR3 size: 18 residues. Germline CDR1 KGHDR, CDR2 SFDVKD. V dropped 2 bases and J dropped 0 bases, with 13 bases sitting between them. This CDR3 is CATSDSVAGSSGANVLTF. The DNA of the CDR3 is TGTGCCACCAGTGATTCTGTGGCAGGGTCCTCTGGGGCCAACGTCCTGACTTTC.

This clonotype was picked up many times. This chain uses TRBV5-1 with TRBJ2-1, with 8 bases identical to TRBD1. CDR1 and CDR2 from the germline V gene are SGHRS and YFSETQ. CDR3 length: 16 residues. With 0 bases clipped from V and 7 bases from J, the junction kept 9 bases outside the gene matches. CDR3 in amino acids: CASSLGPGGPQNEQFF. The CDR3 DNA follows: TGCGCCAGCAGCTTGGGGCCAGGGGGCCCTCAGAATGAGCAGTTCTTC.